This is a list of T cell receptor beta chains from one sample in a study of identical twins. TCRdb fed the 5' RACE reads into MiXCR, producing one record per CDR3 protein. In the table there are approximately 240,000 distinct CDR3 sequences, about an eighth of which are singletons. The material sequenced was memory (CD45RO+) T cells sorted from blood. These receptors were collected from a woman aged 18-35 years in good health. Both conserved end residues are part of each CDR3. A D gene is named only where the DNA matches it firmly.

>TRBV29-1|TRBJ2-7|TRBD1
CSVVQGANEQYF
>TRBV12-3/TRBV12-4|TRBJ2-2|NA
CASRPLGQSNTGELFF
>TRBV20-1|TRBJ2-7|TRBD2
CSAQATSGRYEQYF
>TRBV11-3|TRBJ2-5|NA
CASSLGSGRAQETQYF
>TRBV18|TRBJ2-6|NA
CASSPEISRANVLTF
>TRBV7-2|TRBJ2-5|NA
CASSLMREETQYF
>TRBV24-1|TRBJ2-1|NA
CATSDSTRDDNEQFF
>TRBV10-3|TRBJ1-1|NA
CATGQSSMNNEAFF
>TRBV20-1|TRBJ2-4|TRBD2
CSARGREIQYF
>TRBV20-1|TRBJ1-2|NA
CSARETGTFLYGYTF
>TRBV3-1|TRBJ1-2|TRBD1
CASSPGQGQYGYTF
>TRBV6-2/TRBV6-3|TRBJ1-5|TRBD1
CASSFVTGAASNQPQHF
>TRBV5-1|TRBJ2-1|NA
CASTGTYYNEQFF
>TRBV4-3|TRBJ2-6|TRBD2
CASSQVGTSGANVLTF
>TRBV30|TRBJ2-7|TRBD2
CAVAGTYEQYF